The rows below give T cell receptor beta chains drawn from one sample of a study of T cell responses to AZD1222 COVID-19 vaccine. Clones were read by immunoSEQ multiplex PCR, and TCRdb kept only the in-frame ones, dropping some. In the table there are under 150,000 clones, around 88% of which are singletons. Sequences were derived from peripheral blood, sampled 28 days after the second AZD1222 dose. These receptors were collected from an adult who received the AZD1222 COVID-19 vaccine. Each CDR3 is given with its conserved first and last residue. The D gene is left open where the match is weak. The listing skips clone size in some rows; elsewhere it reads once, few, many or a size class.

v_gene	abundance	j_gene	d_gene	CDR3aa
TRBV19	-	TRBJ2-1	TRBD2	CASSAPPLAGGPLEQFF
TRBV7-9	-	TRBJ1-2	-	CASRQDYGYTF
TRBV4-3	-	TRBJ2-1	TRBD1	CASSQAGTGGGNEQFF
TRBV7-9	-	TRBJ2-7	-	CASSQDRNPPIYEQYF
TRBV2	-	TRBJ2-5	TRBD2	CASSEEVAGGRGTQYF
TRBV11-1	-	TRBJ1-3	-	CASSWDFRSGNTIYF
TRBV15	-	TRBJ2-3	TRBD2	CATSRNSGGTDTQYF
TRBV19	few	TRBJ2-4	-	CASSSRTVAKNIQYF
TRBV7-2	-	TRBJ2-3	-	CASSSPPGTSTDTQYF
TRBV10-3	once	TRBJ2-5	-	CAISGRDGQQETQYF
TRBV5-4	-	TRBJ2-1	-	CASSFSAGDNEQFF
TRBV19	many	TRBJ1-2	-	CASSITPGLQEGYTF
TRBV14	-	TRBJ1-6	TRBD1	CASSQVTGGWSPLHF
TRBV11-3	few	TRBJ2-4	TRBD1	CASSKGQENIQYF
TRBV15	-	TRBJ2-2	TRBD1	CATSRSSGTGYTGELFF
TRBV28	-	TRBJ2-7	TRBD1	CASSPTTDRAYEQYF
TRBV25-1	-	TRBJ1-4	-	CASSEFVTGSNEKLFF
TRBV3-1/TRBV3-2	few	TRBJ1-2	TRBD1	CASSPPRGTGNYGYTF
TRBV7-3	-	TRBJ1-1	-	CASRSSGTEAFF
TRBV4-1	few	TRBJ1-2	-	CASSPGTFNYGYTF
TRBV5-5	-	TRBJ2-7	-	CASSLTGYEQYF
TRBV9	-	TRBJ1-6	TRBD1	CASSGGQGGSPLHF
TRBV7-2	-	TRBJ1-3	-	CASSLQPGGNTIYF
TRBV27	-	TRBJ2-3	TRBD1	CASSKLEGGSTDTQYF
TRBV7-2	-	TRBJ1-2	-	CASSADRSYGYTF
TRBV12-3/TRBV12-4	-	TRBJ2-7	TRBD1	CASRAGTEEQYF
TRBV6-2/TRBV6-3	-	TRBJ2-1	-	CASSYSSTGGPPNEQFF
TRBV7-3	-	TRBJ2-1	TRBD2	CASSPSGGAANEQFF
TRBV28	-	TRBJ2-3	TRBD2	CASSLLAGAPTDTQYF
TRBV10-2	-	TRBJ2-7	-	CASSESKVAEQYF
TRBV7-9	-	TRBJ1-2	TRBD1	CASSWTGGTNYGYTF
TRBV11-3	once	TRBJ2-1	TRBD2	CASSPYSGGYSEQFF
TRBV11-2	-	TRBJ2-7	-	CASSFATGSAEQYF
TRBV9	few	TRBJ2-1	TRBD2	CASSVDQSGLANNEQFF
TRBV3-1/TRBV3-2	once	TRBJ1-3	-	CASSQDFQGKAGNTIYF
TRBV5-1	-	TRBJ1-1	-	CASSLDRQYTEAFF
TRBV6-2/TRBV6-3	-	TRBJ1-1	-	CASSYPPNRVFTEAFF
TRBV7-9	-	TRBJ2-7	-	CASTQTSSSYEQYF
TRBV28	-	TRBJ1-1	-	CASLTEMNTEAFF
TRBV3-1/TRBV3-2	-	TRBJ1-1	-	CASSLTGNTEAFF
TRBV5-1	-	TRBJ2-7	-	CASSLVAGAYEQYF
TRBV29-1	-	TRBJ2-7	TRBD1	CSVANRGYEQYF
TRBV7-2	medium-sized	TRBJ2-7	-	CASAWGTLSYEQYF
TRBV19	-	TRBJ1-2	-	CASSLERRTAINYGYTF
TRBV9	-	TRBJ2-6	-	CASSRGKAGANVLTF
TRBV29-1	-	TRBJ1-1	-	CSVEARDGGFRAFF
TRBV7-9	once	TRBJ2-2	-	CASTPKGGPGELFF
TRBV5-4	-	TRBJ2-5	TRBD1	CASTLGSGQGGGETQYF
TRBV19	-	TRBJ1-1	-	CASSTRMNTEAFF
TRBV28	-	TRBJ2-3	-	CASSLYQGGGTDTQYF
TRBV20-1	once	TRBJ2-7	-	CSAKSFDEQYF
TRBV6-2/TRBV6-3	-	TRBJ1-1	-	CASSQRNLGDTEAFF
TRBV27	-	TRBJ2-5	-	CASSWSGPQETQYF